One sample yielded the 27 T cell receptor beta chains listed below, sequenced in a study of cytomegalovirus exposure and HLA in healthy donors. In the PCR, 60 Vbeta and 13 Jbeta primers were used. Libraries were prepared by immunoSEQ multiplex PCR; TCRdb keeps only in-frame clonotypes and omits some of them. The data hold fewer than 250,000 clones, with around nine tenths observed a single time. Input material: PBMCs. Source of these receptors: a woman between 18 and 29 years old in good health and CMV-seronegative.

Only one count was recorded for this clone. The sample has other DNA sequences that encode this CDR3 too. The gene calls are TRBV6-5 and TRBJ1-2; D perhaps matches TRBD1 (6 bases). The CDR3 length is 15 residues. With 0 bases removed from V and 2 bases from J, the gap between germline ends came to 10 bases. Looked up from germline, CDR1 is MNHEY and CDR2 is SVGAGI. The CDR3 bases are TGTGCCAGCAGTTACTCGCTACAGGGCAACTATGGCTACACCTTC. Translation gives CASSYSLQGNYGYTF.

In this sample, this clone turned up once. The junction differs from germline at one of its ends, possibly a read error. The V gene is TRBV5-4, the J gene TRBJ2-1; the match to TRBD2 covers 11 bases. The CDR3 loop spans 15 amino acids. From germline, CDR1 is SGHNT and CDR2 YYREEE (reference sequence). In nucleotides, the CDR3 is TGTGCCAGCACCCTACGGACTAGCGGGCCGAGATCACGGATCTTC. Amino acid sequence: CASTLRTSGPRSRIF.

The rearrangement uses TRBV7-3 and TRBJ2-1, with D possibly TRBD1 on 5 matching bases. The CDR3 has 15 residues. Germline-derived CDR1 and CDR2 are SGHTA and FQGTGA. The ends were cut back, 5 bases at V and 2 bases at J, with 13 bases in the middle. CDR3 sequence (DNA): TGTGCCAGCAGCCTCGCAGGACAAACCTACAATGAGCAGTTCTTC. This encodes CASSLAGQTYNEQFF.

This rearrangement joins TRBV6-5 to TRBJ1-5, with D perhaps TRBD1 (6 bases). The germline V gene encodes CDR1 MNHEY and CDR2 SVGAGI. Trimming removed 3 bases from V and 2 bases from J, with 8 bases in between. This CDR3 region has 14 residues. CDR3 amino acids: CASSYNRGNQPQHF. CDR3 coding DNA: TGTGCCAGCAGTTATAACAGGGGCAATCAGCCCCAGCATTTT.

This clone was observed a few times. The chain combines TRBV27 with TRBJ1-1; TRBD1 might be the D (5 bases). CDR1 MNHEY and CDR2 SMNVEV come from the germline V gene (reference sequence). The CDR3 covers 14 residues. Trimming pared 4 bases from V and 4 bases from J, leaving 13 bases between. Here the CDR3 reads CASSYGGYFTEAFF. Here the CDR3 DNA reads TGTGCCAGCAGTTACGGGGGATATTTCACTGAAGCTTTCTTT.

The CDR3, as DNA: TGTGCCAGCAGTTGGACAGGGTTGGGGCGAGAAAAACTGTTTTTT. Translation gives CASSWTGLGREKLFF. The V gene is TRBV28, the J gene TRBJ1-4; 8 bases map to TRBD1. With V trimmed by 4 bases and J by 8 bases, 9 bases remained unmatched. The CDR3 length is 15 residues. Germline V gene lookup returns CDR1 MDHEN and CDR2 SYDVKM.

This chain joins TRBV28 and TRBJ2-7; TRBD2 matches at 10 bases. V was pared by 7 bases and J by 2 bases, with 14 bases of the junction left unmatched. CDR1 is MDHEN, CDR2 SYDVKM, per germline. The CDR3 length is 17 residues. The CDR3 sequence: CASTPSRLAGYPYEQYF. The CDR3, as DNA: TGTGCCAGCACCCCCTCCCGACTAGCGGGTTACCCCTACGAGCAGTACTTC.

The rearrangement uses TRBV6-1 and TRBJ1-1; D gene ambiguous. This CDR3 has 13 residues. Germline V CDR1 and CDR2: MNHNS, SASEGT. V dropped 2 bases and J dropped 4 bases, with 8 bases sitting between them. CDR3 DNA: TGTGCCAGCAGTGAAACAGATGTCACTGAAGCTTTCTTT. This codes for CASSETDVTEAFF.

V is TRBV7-2 and J is TRBJ1-5, with D possibly being TRBD1 (5 bases). This CDR3 spans 16 amino acids. In germline, CDR1 is SGHTA, CDR2 FQGNSA. The V and J ends lost 1 base and 7 bases respectively, with 17 bases between them. The CDR3 region is CASSLDSALRGQPQHF. The CDR3 DNA is TGTGCCAGCAGCTTAGATTCGGCCCTTAGGGGCCAGCCCCAGCATTTT.

This chain uses TRBV20-1 with TRBJ2-1; D possibly corresponds to TRBD2 (5 bases). The V gene's germline CDR1 is DFQATT and CDR2 SNEGSKA (reference sequence). Trimming shortened V by 0 bases and J by 14 bases, and 11 bases separated the two germline ends. The CDR3 loop spans 11 amino acids. The CDR3 here is CSARDLPGEFF. The CDR3 coding sequence is TGCAGTGCTAGAGATCTACCCGGGGAGTTCTTC.

This clone was seen a single time. The genes are TRBV29-1 and TRBJ2-2; a weak D match, TRBD2 (5 bases). Germline V gene data show CDR1 as SQVTM and CDR2 as ANQGSEA. Deletions cut 6 bases from V and 7 bases from J, with 9 bases between. The CDR3 has 11 amino acids. CDR3 DNA: TGCAGCGTCCTCGGAGGCGGGGAGCTGTTTTTT. Amino acid sequence: CSVLGGGELFF.

This sequence joins TRBV5-1 and TRBJ2-5; D not resolved. The closer fit of TRBJ2-7 to the DNA end suggests the J call may be wrong. Germline values: CDR1 SGHRS, CDR2 YFSETQ. CDR3 length: 13 amino acids. CDR3 in amino acids: CASSLHSPYEQYF. The CDR3 DNA follows: TGCGCCAGCAGCTTACATAGCCCCTACGAGCAGTACTTC.

Details on this clone: A read error may produce the germline difference seen at one junction end. V usage is TRBV6-1 and J usage is TRBJ2-7; D possibly corresponds to TRBD1 (5 bases). The CDR3 extends over 15 amino acids. Looked up from germline, CDR1 is MNHNS and CDR2 is SASEGT. CDR3 sequence: CASSSGIPISDEQYF. The CDR3 DNA is TGTGCCAGCAGTTCAGGGATACCCATCTCCGACGAGCAGTACTTC.

The CDR3 DNA reads as TGCAGCGTTTGGGGACTAGCGGGAGGTAATGAGCAGTTCTTC. Protein sequence: CSVWGLAGGNEQFF. This chain uses TRBV29-1 with TRBJ2-1, with 15 bases matching TRBD2. Germline V gene lookup returns CDR1 SQVTM and CDR2 ANQGSEA. CDR3 length equals 14 residues. The junction had 3 bases not matched to a gene; V was cut back by 5 bases and J by 7 bases.

The chain couples TRBV6-1 to TRBJ1-5, with a possible D match to TRBD1 (5 bases). V lost 1 base to trimming and J lost 4 bases, with 11 bases between them. The CDR3 has 15 residues. Germline values: CDR1 MNHNS, CDR2 SASEGT. The CDR3 sequence is CASSEVRQGNQPQHF. CDR3 nucleotide sequence: TGTGCCAGCAGTGAAGTTAGGCAGGGAAATCAGCCCCAGCATTTT.

This chain links TRBV6-6 with TRBJ1-2; possible D gene TRBD1, 5 bases. Trimming took 11 bases from V and 8 from J, leaving 27 bases between them. The CDR3 covers 15 residues. Germline assignment: CDR1 MNHNY and CDR2 SVGAGI (reference sequence). CDR3 sequence (DNA): TGTGCCTCCGAGGGGCCAGGGAGGTTATATGCGGGCTACACCTTC. Its protein product is CASEGPGRLYAGYTF.

This clone showed up just a few times. V is TRBV11-2 and J is TRBJ2-2; 11 nucleotides align to TRBD2. CDR1 is SGHAT and CDR2 is FQNNGV in the germline V gene. The V and J ends lost 6 bases and 2 bases, in that order; junction bases with no gene match: 5. The CDR3 consists of 16 residues. CDR3 sequence (DNA): TGTGCCAGCAGTGGGGGACTAGCGGCTAACACCGGGGAGCTGTTTTTT. Protein: CASSGGLAANTGELFF.

The V and J genes are TRBV11-3 and TRBJ2-2; 11 nucleotides align to TRBD2. Germline CDR1 is SGHNT and CDR2 is YENEEA. This CDR3 has 19 residues. The ends lost 0 bases at V and 6 bases at J; junction bases unmatched: 12. CDR3 amino acids: CASSLDRALAGVKAGELFF. CDR3 nucleotides: TGTGCCAGCAGCTTAGATCGGGCACTAGCGGGAGTAAAGGCCGGGGAGCTGTTTTTT.

This clone was seen only once. This rearrangement joins TRBV4-3 to TRBJ2-3, with D tentatively TRBD1 (6 bases). V dropped 1 base and J dropped 4 bases, with 15 bases sitting between them. The CDR3 is 16 residues long. Germline CDR1 is LGHNA and CDR2 is YSLEER. The CDR3 DNA follows: TGCGCCAGCAGCCAAGGGTCAGGGGTGGCACCAGATACGCAGTATTTT. Amino acid sequence: CASSQGSGVAPDTQYF.

The chain has TRBV5-1 and TRBJ2-5, with 8 bases fitting TRBD2. With 0 bases clipped from V and 4 bases from J, the junction kept 2 bases outside the gene matches. The length of the CDR3 is 14 residues. Germline CDR1 and CDR2: SGHRS and YFSETQ. This chain's CDR3 is CASSLVAGRETQYF. DNA of the CDR3: TGCGCCAGCAGCTTGGTAGCGGGGCGAGAGACCCAGTACTTC.

The V call is TRBV6-1, the J call TRBJ1-3; 7 bases align to TRBD1. Germline V gives CDR1 MNHNS, CDR2 SASEGT. This CDR3 contains 16 residues. The trim removed 4 bases at V and 4 bases at J, leaving 10 bases unmatched. The CDR3 bases are TGTGCCAGCAGTGTGGAACAGGGGAGGAGGGGAAACACCATATATTTT. Its translation: CASSVEQGRRGNTIYF.

This clone appeared a few times. V usage is TRBV5-8 and J usage is TRBJ2-1; D is ambiguous. Trimming took off 5 bases at V and 6 bases at J, with 6 bases between the two ends. The CDR3 is 11 amino acids. Germline CDR1 is SGHTS and CDR2 is YDEGEE. In DNA, the CDR3 is TGTGCCAGCAGTTATATCAATGAGCAGTTCTTC. It yields the protein CASSYINEQFF. Supplemented by reference TRBV5-8 and TRBJ2-1, the full variable domain reads EAGVTQSPTHLIKTRGQQATLRCSPISGHTSVYWYQQALGLGLQFLLWYDEGEERNRGNFPPRFSGRQFPNYSSELNVNALELEDSALYLCASSYINEQFFGPGTRLTVL.

The CDR3 spells CASATDRGNRGYTF. CDR3 coding DNA: TGTGCTAGTGCCACTGACAGGGGGAATCGGGGCTACACCTTC. The chain carries TRBV12-5 and TRBJ1-2; 9 positions agree with TRBD1. The J segment lost 8 bases and the V segment lost 7 bases, leaving 11 bases of the junction unmatched. CDR1 is LGHNT and CDR2 is FRNRAP in the germline V gene. The CDR3 consists of 14 residues.

Here the CDR3 reads CASSPGTGADTQYF. CDR3 DNA: TGCGCCAGCAGCCCCGGGACAGGGGCAGATACGCAGTATTTT. V is TRBV5-1 and J is TRBJ2-3; 10 bases match TRBD1. With 4 bases clipped from V and 4 bases from J, the junction kept 3 bases outside the gene matches. Germline CDR1 reads SGHRS; CDR2 reads YFSETQ. This CDR3 contains 14 residues.

This chain links TRBV7-8 with TRBJ2-1, with TRBD2 as a possible D gene (5 bases). V lost 5 bases and J lost 7, with 27 bases in between. The CDR3 is 18 residues long. Per the germline V gene, CDR1 is SGHVS and CDR2 is FQNEAQ. Here the CDR3 DNA reads TGTGCCAGCAGCCGCTCCCCTTGGGCGGGTACTCCCGGGAATGAGCAGTTCTTC. Amino acid sequence: CASSRSPWAGTPGNEQFF. Variable domain in full (rest from reference TRBV7-8 and TRBJ2-1): GAGVSQSPRYKVAKRGQDVALRCDPISGHVSLFWYQQALGQGPEFLTYFQNEAQLDKSGLPSDRFFAERPEGSVSTLKIQRTQQEDSAVYLCASSRSPWAGTPGNEQFFGPGTRLTVL.

The J gene is TRBJ2-3, the V gene TRBV5-4; a possible D gene is TRBD2 (5 bases). The CDR3 runs to 14 residues. CDR1 and CDR2 from the germline V gene are SGHNT and YYREEE (reference sequence). V shed 4 bases and J shed 3 bases, with 12 bases lying between them. In DNA form, the CDR3 reads TGTGCCAGCAGCCGCCAAGGACTTACAGATACGCAGTATTTT. Protein sequence: CASSRQGLTDTQYF.

The table lists this clone with a few counts. The chain employs TRBV29-1 and TRBJ1-1, with a tentative D call TRBD1 (6 bases). Trimming took off 6 bases at V and 1 base at J, with 12 bases between the two ends. The CDR3 has 13 amino acids. The germline V gene has CDR1 SQVTM and CDR2 ANQGSEA. The CDR3 reads CSVHDRTNTEAFF. The CDR3 DNA sequence: TGCAGCGTCCACGACAGGACGAACACTGAAGCTTTCTTT.